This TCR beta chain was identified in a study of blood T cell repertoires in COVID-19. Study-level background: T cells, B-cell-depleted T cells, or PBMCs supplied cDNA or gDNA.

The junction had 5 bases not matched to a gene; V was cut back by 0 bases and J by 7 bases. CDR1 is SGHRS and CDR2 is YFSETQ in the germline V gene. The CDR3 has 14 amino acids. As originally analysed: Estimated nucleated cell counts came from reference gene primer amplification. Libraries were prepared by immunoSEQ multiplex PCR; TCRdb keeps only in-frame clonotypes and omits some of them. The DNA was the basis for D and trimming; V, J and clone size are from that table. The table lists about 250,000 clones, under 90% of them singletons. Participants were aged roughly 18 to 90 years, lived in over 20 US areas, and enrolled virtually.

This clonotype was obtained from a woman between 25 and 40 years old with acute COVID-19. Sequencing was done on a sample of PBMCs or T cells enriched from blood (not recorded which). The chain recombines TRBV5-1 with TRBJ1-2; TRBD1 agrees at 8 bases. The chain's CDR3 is CASSLDAGGPGYTF. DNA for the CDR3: TGCGCCAGCAGCTTGGATGCAGGGGGCCCTGGCTACACCTTC.